Listed here are 18 T cell receptor beta chains from one sample, sequenced in a study of CD8+CD57+ T cells in acquired aplastic anemia (dated by TCRdb to between 2018 and 2020). The instrument was an Illumina HiSeq 2000. Profiling of TCR beta VDJ combinations and CDR3 sequences used genomic DNA as the template. In-frame beta chains were kept once TCRdb had trimmed the public reads at Q25 with fastp and called clones with MiXCR. Rows with a matching CDR3 protein are joined into one entry that keeps the most common DNA and genes. Within this sample are some 130,000 distinct CDR3 sequences, with 48% of them counted one time only. The top ten hold around 2.3% of the sample. The specimen sequenced was sorted CD4+, CD8+, or CD8+CD57+ T cells (not recorded which) from PBMCs. The source of these receptors is a human donor in good health, serving as a control.

The chain carries TRBV20-1 and TRBJ2-1; D is perhaps TRBD1 or TRBD2 (5 bases each). Germline V gene lookup returns CDR1 DFQATT and CDR2 SNEGSKA (reference sequence). V was shortened by 3 bases and J by 4 bases, with 13 bases between the two germline ends. The CDR3 consists of 14 residues. The DNA of the CDR3 is TGCAGTGCTAGTCGGGGCGGATTGTACAATGAGCAGTTCTTC. It codes for CSASRGGLYNEQFF.

The chain links TRBV19 to TRBJ1-1, with D maybe TRBD1 (5 bases). The CDR3 covers 13 residues. V lost 3 bases, J lost 5 bases, and 10 bases lay in between. CDR1 is LNHDA, CDR2 SQIVND, per germline (reference sequence). The CDR3 sequence: CASSMGWGTEAFF. CDR3 nucleotides: TGTGCCAGTAGTATGGGGTGGGGGACTGAAGCTTTCTTT.

This clonotype was observed many times. This chain joins TRBV5-1 and TRBJ2-1; TRBD2 matches 14 bases. CDR3 length equals 15 residues. CDR1 is SGHRS, CDR2 YFSETQ, per germline. Trimming cost V 4 bases and J 7 bases; bases outside gene matches: 4. In DNA form, the CDR3 reads TGCGCCAGCAGCCAGACTAGCGGGGGGGAGAATGAGCAGTTCTTC. This codes for CASSQTSGGENEQFF. Using reference TRBV5-1 and TRBJ2-1 for the parts outside the CDR3, the full variable domain is KAGVTQTPRYLIKTRGQQVTLSCSPISGHRSVSWYQQTPGQGLQFLFEYFSETQRNKGNFPGRFSGRQFSNSRSEMNVSTLELGDSALYLCASSQTSGGENEQFFGPGTRLTVL.

As concerns this clonotype: At one end, the junction sequence differs from germline, possibly due to a read error. V is TRBV9 and J is TRBJ1-1; D ambiguous. CDR1 and CDR2 (germline): SGDLS, YYNGEE. The CDR3 consists of 14 residues. The DNA for the CDR3 is TGTACCAGCAGCGTAGATGGGTGGGACACTGAAGCTTTCTTT. This codes for CTSSVDGWDTEAFF. The variable domain in full, completed from reference TRBV9 and TRBJ1-1, reads DSGVTQTPKHLITATGQRVTLRCSPRSGDLSVYWYQQSLDQGLQFLIQYYNGEERAKGNILERFSAQQFPDLHSELNLSSLELGDSALYFCTSSVDGWDTEAFFGQGTRLTVV.

V is TRBV29-1 and J is TRBJ1-2; D is uncertain. The CDR3 has 13 amino acids. Trimming stripped 4 bases from V and 0 bases from J, with 9 bases between. Germline V gene lookup returns CDR1 SQVTM and CDR2 ANQGSEA. The CDR3 DNA follows: TGCAGCGTTGGCGGCGGACCTAACTATGGCTACACCTTC. Translation gives CSVGGGPNYGYTF. Variable domain in full (rest from reference TRBV29-1 and TRBJ1-2): SAVISQKPSRDICQRGTSLTIQCQVDSQVTMMFWYRQQPGQSLTLIATANQGSEATYESGFVIDKFPISRPNLTFSTLTVSNMSPEDSSIYLCSVGGGPNYGYTFGSGTRLTVV.

This clonotype was observed many times. The chain is built from TRBV9 and TRBJ2-3; a possible D gene is TRBD1 (5 bases). Germline CDR1 is SGDLS and CDR2 is YYNGEE. The CDR3 spans 14 residues. V dropped 3 bases and J dropped 2 bases, with 10 bases sitting between them. The CDR3 is CASSARQTTDTQYF. CDR3 in DNA: TGTGCCAGCAGCGCGCGACAGACCACAGATACGCAGTATTTT.

This chain uses TRBV5-5 with TRBJ2-3; a weak D match, TRBD2 (6 bases). The CDR3 covers 15 residues. V was clipped by 3 bases and J by 6 bases, with 17 bases between them. CDR1 and CDR2 from the germline V gene are SGHKS and YYEKEE (reference sequence). The CDR3 is CASSSRGRSADTQYF. CDR3 coding DNA: TGTGCCAGCAGCTCGCGGGGTAGATCGGCCGATACGCAGTATTTT.

The sample holds one count of this clonotype. V gene TRBV19 combines with J gene TRBJ1-1, with 7 positions matching TRBD1. V shed 6 bases, J shed 2 bases, and the junction held 3 bases outside the gene matches. The CDR3 extends over 13 amino acids. Looked up from germline, CDR1 is LNHDA and CDR2 is SQIVND (reference sequence). In nucleotides, the CDR3 is TGTGCCAGTAGCCAGGGGGTTAACACTGAAGCTTTCTTT. It specifies CASSQGVNTEAFF.

The chain uses TRBV10-3 and TRBJ2-1; 11 bases match TRBD2. Germline-derived CDR1 and CDR2 are ENHRY and SYGVKD. This CDR3 is built from 14 residues. Unmatched junction bases numbered 10, after V lost 10 bases and J lost 8 bases. The CDR3 bases are TGTGCCACAAATAGCGGGAGGGCCCCCGATGAGCAGTTCTTC. It translates to CATNSGRAPDEQFF.

The chain carries TRBV4-3 and TRBJ2-7; 7 bases map to TRBD2. The CDR3 runs 15 residues. Germline V gives CDR1 LGHNA, CDR2 YSLEER. Losses at the gene ends were 0 bases for V and 3 bases for J; bases not matched to a gene: 5. This CDR3 is CASSQEERGLYEQYF. The CDR3 coding sequence is TGCGCCAGCAGCCAAGAAGAGCGGGGTCTCTACGAGCAGTACTTC.

This clonotype was counted ten times or more. The chain links TRBV7-2 to TRBJ1-2; 11 nucleotides align to TRBD1. The germline V gene encodes CDR1 SGHTA and CDR2 FQGNSA. CDR3 length: 15 amino acids. V lost 4 bases and J lost 4; bases outside the gene matches: 5. The CDR3 loop is CASSYGQGATYGYTF. The CDR3 region has the DNA TGTGCCAGCAGCTATGGACAGGGGGCAACCTATGGCTACACCTTC.

This clonotype has only a few counts. The V call is TRBV24-1, the J call TRBJ2-2; D possibly uses TRBD1 or TRBD2 (5 bases each). V was trimmed by 6 bases and J by 4 bases, leaving 17 bases between them. This CDR3 is built from 16 residues. Per germline, CDR1 KGHDR and CDR2 SFDVKD. CDR3: CATSSHRPGSTGELFF. The CDR3 nucleotides read TGTGCCACCAGTTCACACAGGCCAGGGAGCACCGGGGAGCTGTTTTTT.

As to this clonotype: This may stem from a read error, because a much larger clone lies one nucleotide away. V gene TRBV4-2 combines with J gene TRBJ1-4; 8 nucleotides align to TRBD1. Per germline, CDR1 LGHNA and CDR2 YNFKEQ. The CDR3 covers 16 residues. The CDR3 coding sequence is TGTGCCAGCAGCCAAACAGGGGGGTCCCTTAATGGAAAACTGTTTTTT. Translated, it gives CASSQTGGSLNGKLFF.

The rearrangement links TRBV5-4 to TRBJ2-1; possible D gene TRBD2, 6 bases. Germline CDR1 reads SGHNT; CDR2 reads YYREEE (reference sequence). Deletions cut 2 bases from V and 2 bases from J, with 11 bases between. The CDR3 contains 15 residues. The CDR3 DNA sequence: TGTGCCAGCAGCTTCCAAGCGGGCCCCTACAATGAGCAGTTCTTC. This codes for CASSFQAGPYNEQFF.

A single count supports this clonotype. The chain is built from TRBV10-3 and TRBJ2-1, with D hard to call. V shed 3 bases and J shed 0 bases, with 9 bases lying between them. The CDR3 covers 15 residues. Germline-derived CDR1 and CDR2 are ENHRY and SYGVKD. The CDR3 protein is CAISDGRSSYNEQFF. The DNA of the CDR3 is TGTGCCATCAGTGATGGACGGAGCTCCTACAATGAGCAGTTCTTC.

This clonotype was found a few times. The chain uses TRBV7-9 and TRBJ2-7; unclear D gene. CDR1 SEHNR and CDR2 FQNEAQ come from the germline V gene (reference sequence). The V and J ends lost 2 bases and 3 bases respectively, with 11 bases between them. This CDR3 region has 14 residues. The CDR3, as DNA: TGTGCCAGCAGCTTATCAAGGACGGACTACGAGCAGTACTTC. Amino acid sequence: CASSLSRTDYEQYF.

V gene TRBV20-1 combines with J gene TRBJ2-3, with TRBD2 matching 16 bases. Germline assignment: CDR1 DFQATT and CDR2 SNEGSKA (reference sequence). V was pared by 4 bases and J by 2 bases, with 3 bases of the junction left unmatched. The CDR3 runs to 16 residues. CDR3 loop: CSATGLAGGPTDTQYF. The CDR3, as DNA: TGCAGTGCTACGGGACTAGCGGGGGGGCCCACAGATACGCAGTATTTT.

The gene calls are TRBV6-5 and TRBJ2-7; 9 bases are shared with TRBD1. The V and J ends lost 4 bases and 3 bases, in that order; junction bases with no gene match: 7. The CDR3 sequence is 15 residues long. CDR1 is MNHEY, CDR2 SVGAGI, per germline. CDR3 nucleotides: TGTGCCAGCAGTTCCTCCGGGACAGGGTTCTACGAGCAGTACTTC. Translating gives CASSSSGTGFYEQYF.